The TCR beta chain described here comes from a study of PD-L1 blockade in urothelial cancer (dated by TCRdb to about 2017). Some background on the complete study: All patients started therapy in about 2014 and received atezolizumab 1,200 mg intravenously every 3 weeks. Twenty-five of 29 patients were males with bladder-origin urothelial cancer, and about two thirds of the roughly 30 reported a prior smoking history. Patients had an ECOG performance status of 0 or 1 and had received between 0 and 3 prior chemotherapy regimens. Blood samples were analyzed at 3 weeks after treatment start (second dose) and at 6 weeks after treatment start. A median of about 140,000 T cells and approximately 86,000 unique TCRs was obtained from blood samples, and a median clonality of approximately 0.08 was observed. The study, an exploratory multi-omic analysis, examined somatic, immune and clinical correlates of response to PD-L1 blockade with atezolizumab in urothelial cancer. TCR sequencing covered pretreatment tumor samples and matched, serially collected peripheral blood taken before and after atezolizumab treatment. Durable clinical benefit was defined as a progression-free survival longer than 6 months, and TCR features were additionally tested against progression-free survival and overall survival. Whole exome sequencing and RNA sequencing of pretreatment tumors were performed alongside TCR sequencing in the same patients. Durable clinical benefit was achieved by nine patients and was not achieved by 20 patients. Some 29 patients had pretreatment blood TCR-seq, some 25 had at least one posttreatment blood collection, and some 25 had tumor TCR-seq.

Notes on this clone: Its antigen is unknown. No base qualities exist here, and no much larger clone lies one base off it.

Synthetic TCR analog templates were spiked into each PCR so that absolute template abundance could be estimated from read counts. Using the immunoSEQ assay, TCRbeta CDR3 regions were amplified from genomic DNA with bias-controlled V and J gene primers. Rearranged TCRbeta segments were sequenced at approximately 20X coverage. Turning to the authors' computational methods: Clustering was used to correct sequencing errors, and CDR3s were annotated against IMGT to assign V, D and J genes. Only productive TCRbeta rearrangements were used in downstream analyses, excluding out-of-frame or stop-codon sequences. Clonality was computed as one minus Shannon entropy normalized by the log of the number of unique productive sequences. Fisher's exact test with Benjamini-Hochberg correction, using a cutoff of adjusted p below 0.01, was how clones that differed between time points or between blood and tumor were identified. This immuneACCESS table, as held by TCRdb, lists in-frame sequences with V and J called but not all clones. Of the missing ones, under half trace to an unresolved V gene in checked studies; the others have no known cause. V and J calls plus clone size are reproduced from that table; the DNA served to infer D and trimming. The sample table lists some 120,000 clones, roughly 83% of them with a count of one. The top ten constitute 2% to 2.5% of the sample.

What the time point label conveys for this sample: peripheral blood 6 weeks after treatment start. The cohort included about 27 patients with locally advanced or metastatic urothelial carcinoma who were treated at Memorial Sloan Kettering on a trial protocol. Peripheral blood mononuclear cells were collected pretreatment and during treatment, with between 1 and 8 total time points per patient. The Qiagen DNeasy Blood extraction kit was used to purify genomic DNA from total PBMCs and from tumor samples. PBMCs were collected pretreatment and during treatment and were isolated and stored as previously described. What the work shows at the level of the full study, not this receptor alone: Improved progression-free and overall survival was associated with having pretreatment peripheral blood TCR clonality below the median. Because of the small sample size (n of about 30) and the many exploratory analyses performed, the results are intended to be regarded as hypothesis-generating. Among patients with durable benefit, tumor-associated TCR clones showed greater expansion in peripheral blood 3 weeks after treatment started (n = 22, p = 0.022).

This clonotype was obtained from a man aged 45-65 years with urothelial cancer. This specimen was PBMCs, taken around atezolizumab (anti-PD-L1) treatment.

CDR3 protein: CASSLARLGSDTQYF. Here is the DNA: TGTGCCAGCAGCTTAGCCCGACTAGGATCAGATACGCAGTATTTT. The rearranged chain carries TRBV7-2 and TRBJ2-3, and TRBD2 may be the D gene, going by 6 matching bases. Including cysteine and phenylalanine, the CDR3 has 15 amino acids. Only the CDR3 DNA stays, 45 bases, in frame from base 1. As encoded in the germline V gene, CDR1 is SGHTA while CDR2 is FQGNSA. V sheds 0 bases and J sheds 4 bases, leaving 11 bases between their ends.